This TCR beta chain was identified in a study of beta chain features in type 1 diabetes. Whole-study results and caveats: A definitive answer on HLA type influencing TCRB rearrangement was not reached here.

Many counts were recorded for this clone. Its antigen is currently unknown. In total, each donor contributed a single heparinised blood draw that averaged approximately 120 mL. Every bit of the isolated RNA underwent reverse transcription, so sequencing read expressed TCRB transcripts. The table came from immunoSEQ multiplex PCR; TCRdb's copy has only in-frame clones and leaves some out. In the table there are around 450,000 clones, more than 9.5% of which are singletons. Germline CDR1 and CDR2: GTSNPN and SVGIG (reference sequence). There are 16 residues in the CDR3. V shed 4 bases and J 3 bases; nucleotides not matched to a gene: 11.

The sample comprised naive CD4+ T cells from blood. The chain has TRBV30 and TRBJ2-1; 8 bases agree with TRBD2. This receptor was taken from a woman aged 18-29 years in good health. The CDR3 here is CAWTPKAGAIYNEQFF. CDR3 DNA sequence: TGTGCCTGGACTCCCAAAGCGGGAGCAATCTACAATGAGCAGTTCTTC.